One and the same sample provided the 30 T cell receptor beta chains below, sequenced in a study of T-cell memory formation after mild COVID-19 (dated by TCRdb to the early 2020s). Receptor libraries were prepared by 5' RACE. The run used an Illumina NovaSeq 6000. TCRdb trimmed the raw reads at Q25, called clones with MiXCR and kept productive beta chains. Each record represents a unique CDR3 protein, reported with the most common genes and DNA among its rows. The sample includes hundreds of thousands of distinct CDR3 sequences, with roughly 17% observed a single time. Clones ranked in the top ten supply approximately 12% of the sample. Sequencing was done on a sample of PBMCs or a T cell subset sorted from them (not recorded which). These receptors all come from an adult woman who had mild COVID-19 (a few samples of this study predate the infection). The sample titles of this study are shuffled in the database, so cell type and time point are left out; the donor was told from shared clones.

The V and J genes are TRBV9 and TRBJ2-1; D unresolved. V gave up 0 bases and J gave up 6 bases, with 7 bases separating them. Germline V gives CDR1 SGDLS, CDR2 YYNGEE. CDR3 size: 13 residues. In nucleotides, the CDR3 is TGTGCCAGCAGCGTAGGGGGTACCAATGAGCAGTTCTTC. Protein sequence: CASSVGGTNEQFF.

Notes on this clonotype: Mismatch with germline at one junction end may stem from a read error. The J gene is TRBJ1-1, the V gene TRBV4-1; D is undetermined. The CDR3 totals 12 residues. CDR1 and CDR2 from the germline V gene are MGHRA and YSYEKL. The CDR3 DNA reads as TGCGCCAGCAGCCAGGACGGATCTGAGGCTTTCTTT. Protein: CASSQDGSEAFF.

This clonotype has at least ten counts. This chain connects TRBV5-1 to TRBJ2-5, with TRBD2 matching over 15 bases. Looked up from germline, CDR1 is SGHRS and CDR2 is YFSETQ. V trimming: 4 bases; J trimming: 3 bases; junction bases outside the gene matches: 7. The CDR3 is 17 residues long. The CDR3: CASSTRTSGRAEETQYF. The CDR3 region has the DNA TGCGCCAGCAGCACTCGGACTAGCGGGAGGGCCGAAGAGACCCAGTACTTC.

This clonotype has a single count. V and J are TRBV4-1 and TRBJ1-4; tentative D call: TRBD1 (6 bases). This CDR3 comprises 15 residues. V was pared by 0 bases and J by 6 bases, with 11 bases between. CDR1 and CDR2 from the germline V gene are MGHRA and YSYEKL. CDR3 residues: CASSQDQGIDEKLFF. The CDR3 coding sequence is TGCGCCAGCAGCCAAGATCAGGGGATTGATGAAAAACTGTTTTTT.

This clonotype turned up a few times. The V and J genes are TRBV5-5 and TRBJ2-7; TRBD1 agrees at 9 bases. Germline assignment: CDR1 SGHKS and CDR2 YYEKEE (reference sequence). After removal of 2 bases from V and 2 bases from J, the junction contained 5 bases not matched to a gene. The CDR3 contains 15 residues. CDR3 loop: CASSFGTGWTYEQYF. CDR3 in DNA: TGTGCCAGCAGCTTCGGGACAGGGTGGACCTACGAGCAGTACTTC.

This clonotype turned up a few times. The chain carries TRBV11-2 and TRBJ2-1; 10 bases agree with TRBD2. The CDR3 has 15 residues. Germline loops: CDR1 SGHAT, CDR2 FQNNGV. J gave up 12 bases and V 2 bases, and 10 bases lay outside the gene matches. CDR3 sequence: CASSLTSGVVAVQFF. The CDR3 bases are TGTGCCAGCAGCTTAACTAGCGGGGTGGTGGCGGTGCAGTTCTTC. The variable domain in full, completed from reference TRBV11-2 and TRBJ2-1, reads EAGVAQSPRYKIIEKRQSVAFWCNPISGHATLYWYQQILGQGPKLLIQFQNNGVVDDSQLPKDRFSAERLKGVDSTLKIQPAKLEDSAVYLCASSLTSGVVAVQFFGPGTRLTVL.

This clonotype was observed at least ten times. The gene calls are TRBV5-1 and TRBJ2-7, with D unclear. There are 14 residues in the CDR3. CDR1 is SGHRS and CDR2 is YFSETQ in the germline V gene. Trimming cost V 0 bases and J 3 bases, with 10 bases left between them. The CDR3 region is CASSLVGPYYEQYF. The CDR3 coding sequence is TGCGCCAGCAGCTTGGTTGGCCCATACTACGAGCAGTACTTC.

The chain is built from TRBV12-3 or TRBV12-4 and TRBJ1-1, with D possibly being TRBD1 (5 bases). The CDR3 has 14 residues. The V gene lost 7 bases and the J gene lost 2 bases, with 14 bases spanning the gap. The CDR3 DNA reads TGTGCCAGCACCTCAAGGGGCGTAAACACTGAAGCTTTCTTT. Encoded protein: CASTSRGVNTEAFF.

This clonotype showed up just a few times. The rearrangement uses TRBV4-1 and TRBJ2-7; D uncertain. CDR3 length: 15 residues. CDR1 MGHRA and CDR2 YSYEKL come from the germline V gene. Trimming stripped 3 bases from V and 2 bases from J, with 14 bases between. CDR3 protein: CASSHYSDGPYEQYF. The CDR3 nucleotides read TGCGCCAGCAGCCACTATTCGGACGGACCCTACGAGCAGTACTTC.

This clonotype was found a few times. V gene TRBV7-9 combines with J gene TRBJ2-7; a weak D match, TRBD2 (6 bases). With 3 bases removed from V and 1 base from J, the gap between germline ends came to 13 bases. Germline V gene sequence: CDR1 SEHNR, CDR2 FQNEAQ (reference sequence). CDR3 length: 15 residues. The CDR3 loop is CASSFGRLVSYEQYF. CDR3 sequence (DNA): TGTGCCAGCAGCTTTGGGCGACTAGTTTCCTACGAGCAGTACTTC.

This clonotype occurred many times. The chain couples TRBV5-4 to TRBJ1-2, with D possibly being TRBD1 (5 bases). With 4 bases removed from V and 7 bases from J, the gap between germline ends came to 17 bases. The germline CDR1 and CDR2 sequences are SGHNT and YYREEE (reference sequence). The CDR3 runs to 14 residues. The CDR3 DNA reads TGTGCCAGCAGCGACATATCAGTTCAGGGTGGCTACACCTTC. Translation gives CASSDISVQGGYTF.

This sequence joins TRBV18 and TRBJ2-7; the D gene is possibly TRBD2 (5 bases). V was shortened by 2 bases and J by 3 bases, with 14 bases between the two germline ends. From germline, CDR1 is KGHSH and CDR2 LQKENI. The CDR3 totals 15 residues. The CDR3 sequence: CASSPGEWPRYEQYF. In DNA form, the CDR3 reads TGTGCCAGCTCACCAGGGGAGTGGCCTCGCTACGAGCAGTACTTC.

The chain uses TRBV5-1 and TRBJ2-2; D gene unclear. With 1 base removed from V and 2 bases from J, the gap between germline ends came to 6 bases. The CDR3 is 14 amino acids. Looked up from germline, CDR1 is SGHRS and CDR2 is YFSETQ. CDR3 coding DNA: TGCGCCAGCAGCTTGTTTGATAACACCGGGGAGCTGTTTTTT. Protein product: CASSLFDNTGELFF.

This rearrangement joins TRBV5-5 to TRBJ2-1, with D perhaps TRBD2 (6 bases). Germline V gene sequence: CDR1 SGHKS, CDR2 YYEKEE (reference sequence). V lost 2 bases and J 4 bases, leaving 10 bases between the germline ends. The CDR3 is 14 residues long. CDR3 sequence: CASSFMGGYNEQFF. The CDR3 nucleotides read TGTGCCAGCAGCTTTATGGGGGGATACAATGAGCAGTTCTTC.

This clonotype has only a few counts. The rearrangement joins TRBV5-1 to TRBJ1-4; D remains ambiguous. Trimming stripped 5 bases from V and 0 bases from J, with 8 bases between. From germline, CDR1 is SGHRS and CDR2 YFSETQ. The CDR3 is 14 residues long. This chain's CDR3 is CASRGRPTNEKLFF. In nucleotides, the CDR3 is TGCGCCAGCAGAGGGAGGCCAACTAATGAAAAACTGTTTTTT.

The V call is TRBV24-1, the J call TRBJ1-2; 7 nucleotides line up with TRBD1. V lost 2 bases and J lost 4; bases outside the gene matches: 3. The CDR3 covers 14 residues. Germline CDR1 reads KGHDR; CDR2 reads SFDVKD. The CDR3 loop is CATSDSGQPYGYTF. Here the CDR3 DNA reads TGTGCCACCAGTGATTCGGGACAGCCCTATGGCTACACCTTC.

V usage is TRBV19 and J usage is TRBJ1-1; the match to TRBD1 covers 11 bases. The V and J ends lost 2 bases and 0 bases, in that order; junction bases with no gene match: 5. CDR1 LNHDA and CDR2 SQIVND come from the germline V gene (reference sequence). The CDR3 is 17 amino acids. The CDR3 protein is CASSISRDRGMNTEAFF. The CDR3 DNA follows: TGTGCCAGTAGTATATCCCGGGACAGGGGGATGAACACTGAAGCTTTCTTT.

In its sample, this clonotype was seen a few times. This chain connects TRBV2 to TRBJ2-1; D remains unclear. The germline V gene has CDR1 SNHLY and CDR2 FYNNEI. V was shortened by 10 bases and J by 2 bases, with 18 bases between the two germline ends. CDR3 length equals 15 residues. The CDR3 DNA follows: TGTGCCACCAATCACCCGACTGGTCCCTACAATGAGCAGTTCTTC. Translating it yields CATNHPTGPYNEQFF.

This clonotype occurred a few times. The V gene is TRBV7-6, the J gene TRBJ2-3, with D perhaps matching TRBD1 or TRBD2 (5 bases each). CDR1 SGHVS and CDR2 FNYEAQ come from the germline V gene. This CDR3 region has 15 residues. The V end lost 0 bases, the J end lost 4 bases, and 11 bases lay between the germline ends. The CDR3 DNA is TGTGCCAGCAGCTTAGCGCATAAGGGACCAGATACGCAGTATTTT. Residues: CASSLAHKGPDTQYF.

This clonotype was detected only a few times. This chain connects TRBV6-5 to TRBJ1-4; D ambiguous. The V and J ends lost 2 bases and 4 bases respectively, with 5 bases between them. The CDR3 contains 13 residues. Germline V gene sequence: CDR1 MNHEY, CDR2 SVGAGI. The CDR3 loop reads CASSYVVNEKLFF. In DNA, the CDR3 is TGTGCCAGCAGTTACGTGGTTAATGAAAAACTGTTTTTT.

This clonotype was detected ten times or more. This chain connects TRBV5-1 to TRBJ2-1; 7 nucleotides match TRBD2. Germline values: CDR1 SGHRS, CDR2 YFSETQ. V shed 4 bases, J shed 5 bases, and the junction held 12 bases outside the gene matches. The CDR3 length is 16 residues. CDR3 coding DNA: TGCGCCAGCAGCAAAAGCGGGACTACCGCGCACAATGAGCAGTTCTTC. This gives the protein CASSKSGTTAHNEQFF.

The V call is TRBV29-1, the J call TRBJ2-5; maybe TRBD2 (5 bases). There are 13 residues in the CDR3. The germline V gene has CDR1 SQVTM and CDR2 ANQGSEA. The germline V and J ends were trimmed by 4 bases and 1 base, with 10 bases remaining between them. The chain's CDR3 is CSVGKAAQETQYF. The DNA for the CDR3 is TGCAGCGTTGGTAAAGCGGCCCAAGAGACCCAGTACTTC.

This clonotype was detected only a few times. This chain joins TRBV6-5 and TRBJ1-1; tentative D call: TRBD1 (6 bases). Germline CDR1 MNHEY, CDR2 SVGAGI. The CDR3 runs 14 residues. With 2 bases removed from V and 2 bases from J, the gap between germline ends came to 9 bases. The chain's CDR3 is CASSYRQVNTEAFF. The CDR3 DNA is TGTGCCAGCAGTTACCGACAGGTAAACACTGAAGCTTTCTTT.

The CDR3 loop is CASSRTVLSGNTIYF. CDR3 DNA sequence: TGCGCCAGCAGCCGGACAGTCCTCTCTGGAAACACCATATATTTT. The V call is TRBV4-1, the J call TRBJ1-3; a possible D gene is TRBD1 (6 bases). CDR1 is MGHRA and CDR2 is YSYEKL in the germline V gene. The CDR3 totals 15 residues. V gave up 4 bases and J gave up 0 bases, with 10 bases separating them.

This clonotype has at least ten counts. The chain joins TRBV6-2 or TRBV6-3 to TRBJ2-2; D is perhaps TRBD2 (6 bases). V lost 7 bases to trimming and J lost 1 base, with 13 bases between them. The V gene's germline CDR1 is MNHEY and CDR2 SVGEGT. The CDR3 covers 15 residues. CDR3 coding DNA: TGTGCCAGCATCACGGCGGGGAGGAACACCGGGGAGCTGTTTTTT. It is translated as CASITAGRNTGELFF.

This clonotype was recorded a few times. V gene TRBV19 combines with J gene TRBJ2-1, with D possibly being TRBD1 or TRBD2 (5 bases each). The CDR3 consists of 14 residues. Germline lookup yields CDR1 LNHDA and CDR2 SQIVND (reference sequence). V was trimmed by 1 base and J by 16 bases, leaving 20 bases between them. The CDR3 region is CASSIVFGTFEKFF. In nucleotides, the CDR3 is TGTGCCAGTAGTATAGTCTTTGGGACGTTCGAGAAATTCTTC. Based on the CDR3 plus reference TRBV19 and TRBJ2-1, the full variable domain is DGGITQSPKYLFRKEGQNVTLSCEQNLNHDAMYWYRQDPGQGLRLIYYSQIVNDFQKGDIAEGYSVSREKKESFPLTVTSAQKNPTAFYLCASSIVFGTFEKFFGPGTRLTVL.

V is TRBV2 and J is TRBJ2-5; 9 bases agree with TRBD2. The trim removed 8 bases at V and 5 bases at J, leaving 6 bases unmatched. The CDR3 length is 13 residues. The germline V gene has CDR1 SNHLY and CDR2 FYNNEI. The CDR3 reads CASWRGGRETQYF. The CDR3 DNA reads as TGTGCCAGCTGGCGGGGGGGCAGGGAGACCCAGTACTTC. Filled out from reference TRBV2 and TRBJ2-5, the complete variable domain reads EPEVTQTPSHQVTQMGQEVILRCVPISNHLYFYWYRQILGQKVEFLVSFYNNEISEKSEIFDDQFSVERPDGSNFTLKIRSTKLEDSAMYFCASWRGGRETQYFGPGTRLLVL.

V gene TRBV7-9 combines with J gene TRBJ2-7, with TRBD2 matching over 7 bases. Germline-derived CDR1 and CDR2 are SEHNR and FQNEAQ (reference sequence). The trim removed 3 bases at V and 0 bases at J, leaving 8 bases unmatched. CDR3 length: 16 residues. CDR3 region: CASSFLAVSSSYEQYF. CDR3 DNA: TGTGCCAGCAGCTTCCTAGCGGTCTCTAGCTCCTACGAGCAGTACTTC.

This clonotype was counted a few times. This sequence joins TRBV3-1 and TRBJ2-5; D call uncertain. V was pared by 4 bases and J by 0 bases, with 12 bases between. The germline gives CDR1 LGHDT, CDR2 YNNKEL (reference sequence). This CDR3 spans 15 amino acids. CDR3 coding DNA: TGTGCCAGCAGCCGCCAAAGATTAAACCAAGAGACCCAGTACTTC. Translated: CASSRQRLNQETQYF.

V usage is TRBV29-1 and J usage is TRBJ2-3; D assignment may be TRBD1 or TRBD2 (5 bases each). Germline loops: CDR1 SQVTM, CDR2 ANQGSEA. The CDR3 has 14 amino acids. V lost 7 bases, J lost 2 bases, and 16 bases lay in between. The DNA for the CDR3 is TGCAGCGGGAGGTCGGGGCGTATCACAGATACGCAGTATTTT. This translates into CSGRSGRITDTQYF.